This T cell receptor (beta chain) was retrieved from a study of control samples from healthy donors and cancer patients (dated by TCRdb to the early 2020s). This clone was counted a single time. Its antigen remains unidentified. No quality values exist for individual bases; no much larger clone is one base distant. V gives up 5 bases and J gives up 10 bases, and the segment between their germline ends measures 15 bases. The CDR3, cysteine through phenylalanine, is 14 amino acids long. CDR3 DNA only is kept here, 42 bases in frame from base 1. CDR1 is given as SNHLY and CDR2 as FYNNEI, both from the germline V gene. Libraries were made using the immunoSEQ multiplex PCR assay. TCRdb re-hosts the immuneACCESS table, in-frame sequences only. Its copies lack some clones; in the studies checked, an unresolved V gene accounts for under half of them, and the cause for the rest is not known. This sample lists roughly 220,000 clones; roughly 94% were detected once. Of the sample, roughly 1.6% is held by the ten largest clones.

Sequenced input: blood. The chain joins TRBV2 to TRBJ1-6; TRBD1 is possibly the D segment (6 matching bases). The clonotype comes from a man aged 50-60 years in good health. The DNA sequence follows: TGTGCCAGCAGTTTACAGGGTCGTGGGTCACCCCTCCACTTT. It encodes CASSLQGRGSPLHF.